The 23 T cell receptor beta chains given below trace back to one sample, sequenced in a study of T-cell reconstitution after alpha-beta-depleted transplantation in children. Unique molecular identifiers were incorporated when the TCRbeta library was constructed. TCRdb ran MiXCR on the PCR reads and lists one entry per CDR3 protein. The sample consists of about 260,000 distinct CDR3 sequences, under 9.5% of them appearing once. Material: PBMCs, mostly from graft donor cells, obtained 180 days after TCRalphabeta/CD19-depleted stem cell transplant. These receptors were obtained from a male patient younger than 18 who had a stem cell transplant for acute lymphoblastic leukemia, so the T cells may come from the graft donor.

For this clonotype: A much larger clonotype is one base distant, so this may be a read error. This CDR3 is CASSLGEPVDEQFF. CDR3 nucleotide sequence: TGCGCCAGCAGCCTCGGCGAGCCTGTCGATGAGCAGTTCTTC. The chain is built from TRBV5-1 and TRBJ2-1; no firm D call. V was clipped by 4 bases and J by 8 bases, with 16 bases between them. The V gene's germline CDR1 is SGHRS and CDR2 YFSETQ. The CDR3 runs 14 residues.

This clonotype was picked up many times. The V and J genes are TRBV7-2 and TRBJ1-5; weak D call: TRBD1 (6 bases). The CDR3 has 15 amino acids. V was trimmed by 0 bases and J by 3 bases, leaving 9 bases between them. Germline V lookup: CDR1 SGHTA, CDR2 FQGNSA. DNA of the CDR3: TGTGCCAGCAGCTTAGCCCCAGGGGACAATCAGCCCCAGCATTTT. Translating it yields CASSLAPGDNQPQHF.

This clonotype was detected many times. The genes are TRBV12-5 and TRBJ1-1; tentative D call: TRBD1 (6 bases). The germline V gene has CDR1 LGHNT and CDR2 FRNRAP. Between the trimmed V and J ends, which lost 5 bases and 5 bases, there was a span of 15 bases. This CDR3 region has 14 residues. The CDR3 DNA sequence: TGTGCTAGTGGTCCTACAGGGTCGGGGACTGAAGCTTTCTTT. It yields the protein CASGPTGSGTEAFF.

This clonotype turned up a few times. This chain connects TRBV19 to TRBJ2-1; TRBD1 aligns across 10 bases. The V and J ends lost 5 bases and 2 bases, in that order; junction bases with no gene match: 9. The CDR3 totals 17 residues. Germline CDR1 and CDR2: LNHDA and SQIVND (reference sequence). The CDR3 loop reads CASSLFGGTGAYNEQFF. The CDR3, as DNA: TGTGCCAGTAGTCTCTTTGGGGGGACAGGGGCCTACAATGAGCAGTTCTTC.

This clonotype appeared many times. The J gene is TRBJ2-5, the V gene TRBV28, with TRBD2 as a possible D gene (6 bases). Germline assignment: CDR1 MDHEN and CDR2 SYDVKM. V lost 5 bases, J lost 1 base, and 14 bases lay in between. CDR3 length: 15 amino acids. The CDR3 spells CASSRPGVGQETQYF. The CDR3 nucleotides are TGTGCCAGCAGTCGCCCGGGGGTCGGCCAAGAGACCCAGTACTTC. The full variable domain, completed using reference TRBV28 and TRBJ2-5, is DVKVTQSSRYLVKRTGEKVFLECVQDMDHENMFWYRQDPGLGLRLIYFSYDVKMKEKGDIPEGYSVSREKKERFSLILESASTNQTSMYLCASSRPGVGQETQYFGPGTRLLVL.

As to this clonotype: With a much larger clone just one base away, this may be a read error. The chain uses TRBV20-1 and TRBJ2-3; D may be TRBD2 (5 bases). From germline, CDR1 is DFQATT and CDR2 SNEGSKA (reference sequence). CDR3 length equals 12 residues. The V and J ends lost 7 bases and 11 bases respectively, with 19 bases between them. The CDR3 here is CSVRRPSSLQYF. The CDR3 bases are TGCAGTGTTAGGAGGCCTTCCAGCCTGCAGTATTTT.

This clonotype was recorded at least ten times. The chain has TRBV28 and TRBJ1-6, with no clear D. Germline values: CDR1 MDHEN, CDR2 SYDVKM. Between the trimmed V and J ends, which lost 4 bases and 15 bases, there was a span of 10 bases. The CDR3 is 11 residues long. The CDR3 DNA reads TGTGCCAGCAGTTATGTCGGGGTCCTCCACTTT. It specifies CASSYVGVLHF.

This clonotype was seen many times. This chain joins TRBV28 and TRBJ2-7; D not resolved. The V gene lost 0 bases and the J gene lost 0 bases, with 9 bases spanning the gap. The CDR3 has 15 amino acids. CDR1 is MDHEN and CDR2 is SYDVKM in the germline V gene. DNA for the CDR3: TGTGCCAGCAGTTTATGGCCCAGCAGCTCCTACGAGCAGTACTTC. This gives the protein CASSLWPSSSYEQYF.

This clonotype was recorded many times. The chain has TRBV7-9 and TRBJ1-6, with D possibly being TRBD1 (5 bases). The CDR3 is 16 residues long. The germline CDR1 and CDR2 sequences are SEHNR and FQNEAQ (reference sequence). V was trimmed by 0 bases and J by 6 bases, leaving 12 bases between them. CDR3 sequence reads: CASSLAGAGVNSPLHF. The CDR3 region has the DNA TGTGCCAGCAGCTTAGCGGGTGCGGGGGTTAATTCACCCCTCCACTTT.

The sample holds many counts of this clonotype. The CDR3 nucleotides read TGTGCCAGCAGTTTGGGGTACCAAGAGACCCAGTACTTC. Residues: CASSLGYQETQYF. V usage is TRBV28 and J usage is TRBJ2-5; D is unresolved. This CDR3 has 13 residues. Trimming shortened V by 3 bases and J by 0 bases, and 5 bases separated the two germline ends. From germline, CDR1 is MDHEN and CDR2 SYDVKM.

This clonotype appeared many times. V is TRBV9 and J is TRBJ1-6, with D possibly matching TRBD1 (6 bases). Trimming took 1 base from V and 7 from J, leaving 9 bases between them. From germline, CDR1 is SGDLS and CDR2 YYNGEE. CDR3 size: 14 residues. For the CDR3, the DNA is TGTGCCAGCAGCGTAACAGGGAACAATTCACCCCTCCACTTT. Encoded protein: CASSVTGNNSPLHF.

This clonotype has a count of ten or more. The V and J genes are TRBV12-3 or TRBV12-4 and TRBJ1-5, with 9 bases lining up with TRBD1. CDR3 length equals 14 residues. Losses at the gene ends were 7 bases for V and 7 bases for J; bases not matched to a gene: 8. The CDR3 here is CASTSDRGLQPQHF. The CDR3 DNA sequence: TGTGCCAGCACCTCCGACAGGGGGTTGCAGCCCCAGCATTTT.

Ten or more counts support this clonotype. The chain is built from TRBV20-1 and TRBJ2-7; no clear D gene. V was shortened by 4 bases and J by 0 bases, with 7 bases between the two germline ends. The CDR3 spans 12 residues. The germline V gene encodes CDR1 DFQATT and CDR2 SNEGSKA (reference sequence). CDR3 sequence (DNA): TGCAGTGCTATGCTCCTCTCCTACGAGCAGTACTTC. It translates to CSAMLLSYEQYF.

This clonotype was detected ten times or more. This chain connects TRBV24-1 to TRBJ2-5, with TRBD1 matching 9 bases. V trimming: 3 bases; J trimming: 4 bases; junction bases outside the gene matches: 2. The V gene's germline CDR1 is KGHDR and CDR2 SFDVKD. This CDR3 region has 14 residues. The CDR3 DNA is TGTGCCACCAGTGATCGGGACAGGGTAGAGACCCAGTACTTC. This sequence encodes CATSDRDRVETQYF.

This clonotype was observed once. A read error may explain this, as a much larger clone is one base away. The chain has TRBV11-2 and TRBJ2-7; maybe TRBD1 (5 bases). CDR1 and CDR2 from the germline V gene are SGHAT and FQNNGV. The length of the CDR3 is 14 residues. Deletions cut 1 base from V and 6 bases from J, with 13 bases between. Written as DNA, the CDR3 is TGTGCCAGCAGCTTAGTAGGCAGGGCCGCCGAGCAGTACTTC. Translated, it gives CASSLVGRAAEQYF.

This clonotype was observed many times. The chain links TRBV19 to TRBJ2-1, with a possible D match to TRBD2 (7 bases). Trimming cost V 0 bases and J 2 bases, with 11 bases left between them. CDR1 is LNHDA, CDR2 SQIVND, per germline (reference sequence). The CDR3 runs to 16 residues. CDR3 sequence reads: CASSIDWGGPYNEQFF. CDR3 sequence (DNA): TGTGCCAGTAGTATAGATTGGGGGGGCCCCTACAATGAGCAGTTCTTC.

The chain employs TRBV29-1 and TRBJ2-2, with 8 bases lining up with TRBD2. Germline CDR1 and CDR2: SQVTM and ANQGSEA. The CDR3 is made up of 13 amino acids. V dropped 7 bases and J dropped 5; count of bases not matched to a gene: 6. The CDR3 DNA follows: TGCAGCGCCCCGGGGGGGGATACCGGGGAGCTGTTTTTT. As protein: CSAPGGDTGELFF.

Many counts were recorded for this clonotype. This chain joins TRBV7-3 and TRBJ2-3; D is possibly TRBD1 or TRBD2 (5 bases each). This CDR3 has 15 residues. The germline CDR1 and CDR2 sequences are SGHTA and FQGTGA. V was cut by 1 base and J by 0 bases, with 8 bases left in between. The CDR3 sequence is CASSLRGASTDTQYF. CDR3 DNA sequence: TGTGCCAGCAGCTTAAGAGGGGCTAGCACAGATACGCAGTATTTT.

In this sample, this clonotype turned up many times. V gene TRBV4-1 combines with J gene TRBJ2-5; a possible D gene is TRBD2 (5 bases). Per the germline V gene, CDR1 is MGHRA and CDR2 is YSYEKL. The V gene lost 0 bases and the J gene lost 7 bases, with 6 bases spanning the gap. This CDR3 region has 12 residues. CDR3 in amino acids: CASSQDAGTQYF. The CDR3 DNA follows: TGCGCCAGCAGCCAAGATGCGGGGACCCAGTACTTC.

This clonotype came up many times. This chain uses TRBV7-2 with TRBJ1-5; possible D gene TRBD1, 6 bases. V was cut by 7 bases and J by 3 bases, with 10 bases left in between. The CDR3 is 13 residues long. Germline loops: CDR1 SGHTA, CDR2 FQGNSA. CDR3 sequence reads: CASNWGLNQPQHF. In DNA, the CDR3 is TGTGCCAGCAACTGGGGGCTCAATCAGCCCCAGCATTTT.

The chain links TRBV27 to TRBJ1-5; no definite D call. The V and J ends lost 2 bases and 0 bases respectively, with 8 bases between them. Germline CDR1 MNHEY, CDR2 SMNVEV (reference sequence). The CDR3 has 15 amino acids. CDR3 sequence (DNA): TGTGCCAGCAGTTTAAAGCCATATAGCAATCAGCCCCAGCATTTT. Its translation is CASSLKPYSNQPQHF.

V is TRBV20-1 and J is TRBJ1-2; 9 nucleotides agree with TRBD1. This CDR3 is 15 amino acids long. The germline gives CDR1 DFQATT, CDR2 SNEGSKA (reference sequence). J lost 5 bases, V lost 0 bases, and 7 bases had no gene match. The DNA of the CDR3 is TGCAGTGCTAGAGATTTGGGGACAGGGATGTATGGCTACACCTTC. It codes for CSARDLGTGMYGYTF.

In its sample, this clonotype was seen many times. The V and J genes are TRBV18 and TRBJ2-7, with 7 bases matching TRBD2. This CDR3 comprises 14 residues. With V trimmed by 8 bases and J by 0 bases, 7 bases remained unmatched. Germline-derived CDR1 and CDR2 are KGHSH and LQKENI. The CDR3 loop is CASSPTGGSYEQYF. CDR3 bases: TGTGCCAGCAGCCCCACGGGAGGCTCCTACGAGCAGTACTTC.